This T cell receptor (beta chain) originates from a study of blood T cell repertoires in COVID-19. Study in general: Material from acute and convalescent COVID-19 was sourced from the United States, Italy and Spain. Nucleic acid was either cDNA or gDNA, and it came from T cells, B-cell-depleted T cells, or PBMCs.

Germline values: CDR1 SGHTA, CDR2 FQGNSA. Trimming pared 1 base from V and 1 base from J, leaving 8 bases between. The CDR3 sequence is 15 residues long. Either two negative PCRs, clearance, or symptom resolution qualified Cohort 3 donors as recovered. Per the original data handling: Using reference gene primer amplification, nucleated cell counts were estimated. Some clones are missing from TCRdb's copy, which holds only in-frame ones; the method was immunoSEQ multiplex PCR. For V, J and clone size, that table is used; D and trimming come from the DNA. Among roughly 330,000 clones listed, 80% to 90% were seen once.

This chain connects TRBV7-2 to TRBJ1-5, with a tentative D call TRBD1 (5 bases). Sequenced material: PBMCs or T cells enriched from blood (not recorded which). The TCR comes from a woman aged 25 to 39 who had recovered from COVID-19. CDR3 region: CASSLGGESNQPQHF. CDR3 coding DNA: TGTGCCAGCAGCTTAGGGGGGGAGAGCAATCAGCCCCAGCATTTT.